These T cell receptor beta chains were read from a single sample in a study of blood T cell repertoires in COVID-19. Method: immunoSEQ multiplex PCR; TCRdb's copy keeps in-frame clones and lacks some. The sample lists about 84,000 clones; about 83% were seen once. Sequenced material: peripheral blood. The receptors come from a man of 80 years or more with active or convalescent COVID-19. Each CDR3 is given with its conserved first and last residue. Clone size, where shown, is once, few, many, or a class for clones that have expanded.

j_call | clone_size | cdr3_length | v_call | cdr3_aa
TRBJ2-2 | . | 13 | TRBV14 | CASSQGRSGELFF
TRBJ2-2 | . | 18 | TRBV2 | CASSPNQWVGGSAGELFF
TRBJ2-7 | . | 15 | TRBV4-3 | CASSQGVGGSYEQYF
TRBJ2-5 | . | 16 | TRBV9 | CASSVGAGGAMETQYF
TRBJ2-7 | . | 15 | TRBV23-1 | CASSQSGEGYYEQYF
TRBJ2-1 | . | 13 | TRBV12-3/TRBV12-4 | CASSSTGGREQFF
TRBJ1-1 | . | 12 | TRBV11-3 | CASSYTGLEAFF
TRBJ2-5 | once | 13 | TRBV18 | CASSPDWRETQYF
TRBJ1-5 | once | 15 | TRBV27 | CASSFSREYNQPQHF
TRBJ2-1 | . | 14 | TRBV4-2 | CASSRGRDGNEQFF
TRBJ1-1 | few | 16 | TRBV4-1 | CASSQDELSMNTEAFF
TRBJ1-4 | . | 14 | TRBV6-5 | CASTRGPDNEKLFF
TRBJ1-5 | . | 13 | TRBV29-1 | CSVEGGPNQPQHF
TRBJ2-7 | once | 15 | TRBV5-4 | CASSPQTSGLNEQYF
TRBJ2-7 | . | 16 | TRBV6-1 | CASSEAAAGNSYEQYF
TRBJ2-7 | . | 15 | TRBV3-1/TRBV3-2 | CASSQARGALFEQYF
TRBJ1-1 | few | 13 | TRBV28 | CASSLGTGGSAFF
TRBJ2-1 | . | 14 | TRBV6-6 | CASSYRGLYNEQFF
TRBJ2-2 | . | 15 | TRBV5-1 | CASIGQGANTGELFF
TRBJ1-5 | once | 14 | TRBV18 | CASSPNRDGQPQHF
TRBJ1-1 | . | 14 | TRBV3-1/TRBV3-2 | CASSQKSDRGEAFF
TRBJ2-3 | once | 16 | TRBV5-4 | CASSPGKRGVTDTQYF
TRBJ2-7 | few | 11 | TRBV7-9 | CASTADYEQYF
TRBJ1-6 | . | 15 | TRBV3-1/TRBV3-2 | CASSQGARGISPLHF
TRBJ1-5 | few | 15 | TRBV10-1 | CASRTGLDSNQPQHF
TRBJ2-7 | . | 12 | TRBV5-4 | CASSLDTYEQYF
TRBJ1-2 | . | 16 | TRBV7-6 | CASSLNPGQGALGYTF
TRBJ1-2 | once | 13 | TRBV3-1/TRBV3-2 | CATWHGTVNGYTF
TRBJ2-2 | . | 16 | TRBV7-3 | CASSEQAGGHTGELFF
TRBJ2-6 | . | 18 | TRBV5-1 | CASSLGIGQGSGANVLTF
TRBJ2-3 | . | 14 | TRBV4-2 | CASSQGGLTDTQYF
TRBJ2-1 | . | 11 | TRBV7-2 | CASRRDFEQFF
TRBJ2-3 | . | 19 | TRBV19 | CASSIDSRPGHFSADTQYF
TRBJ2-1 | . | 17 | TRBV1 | CTSSPFWGSGRVNEQFF
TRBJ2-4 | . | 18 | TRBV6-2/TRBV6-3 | CASSYSVDTGVAKNIQYF
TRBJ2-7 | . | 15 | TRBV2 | CASSNTGLISYEQYF
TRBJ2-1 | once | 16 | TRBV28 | CATHFRTSGAYNEQFF